This T cell receptor (beta chain) was captured in a study of regulatory T cells in long-lasting Graves disease. Broader study findings: Persistent cases favored TRBV28, TRBJ1-2 and TRBJ2-5.

Time point noted: newly diagnosed GD, antithyroid drugs for less than 3 months. PBMC-derived RNA was used for the TCR library. With iRepertoire HTBI primers and Arm-PCR of CDR3 regions, TCR beta libraries were built. TCRdb re-analysed the multiplex PCR reads in MiXCR, keeping a single row per CDR3 protein. The data contain roughly 500,000 distinct CDR3 sequences, about 13% of them seen just once; the ten biggest clones take up over 7.5%. J gave up 0 bases and V 6 bases, and 1 base lay outside the gene matches. From germline, CDR1 is MNHEY and CDR2 SMNVEV (reference sequence). This CDR3 has 13 amino acids. This clonotype occurred many times. The target antigen is unknown. The data also belong to a second study, concerning T cells in Graves' hyperthyroidism and ophthalmopathy. That work contributes: Based on clinical symptoms, serum thyroxine and TRAb, thyroid ultrasound and orbital computed tomography, diagnoses were reached.

This specimen was peripheral blood mononuclear cells (PBMCs), taken at new diagnosis, from a patient treated with antithyroid drugs. This TCR came from a man aged 25 to 45 with Graves disease. V and J are TRBV27 and TRBJ1-1, with TRBD1 matching over 7 bases. CDR3 DNA sequence: TGTGCCAGCAGGGGACAGATGAACACTGAAGCTTTCTTT. This sequence encodes CASRGQMNTEAFF.